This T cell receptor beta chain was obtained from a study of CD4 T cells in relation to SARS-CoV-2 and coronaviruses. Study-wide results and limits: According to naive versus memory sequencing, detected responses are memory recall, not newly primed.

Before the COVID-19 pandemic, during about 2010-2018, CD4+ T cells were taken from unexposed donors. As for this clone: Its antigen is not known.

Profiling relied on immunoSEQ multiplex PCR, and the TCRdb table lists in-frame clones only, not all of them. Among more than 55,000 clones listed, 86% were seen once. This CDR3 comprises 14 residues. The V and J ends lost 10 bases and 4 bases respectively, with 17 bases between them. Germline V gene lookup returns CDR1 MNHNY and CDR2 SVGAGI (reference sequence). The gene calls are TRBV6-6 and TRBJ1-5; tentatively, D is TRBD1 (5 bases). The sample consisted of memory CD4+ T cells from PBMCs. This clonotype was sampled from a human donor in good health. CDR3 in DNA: TGTGCCACCTCGGCGAGGGGAATGAATCAGCCCCAGCATTTT. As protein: CATSARGMNQPQHF.